The 5 T cell receptor beta chains below all came from one sample that was sequenced in a study of control samples from healthy donors and cancer patients. Repertoires were generated with immunoSEQ multiplex PCR, while TCRdb's copy carries only in-frame clones and drops some. The sample comprises about 160,000 clones, over 95% of which are singletons, and 0.85% to 1.3% rests with the top ten. Sample: blood. These receptors came from a woman aged 25 to 45 in good health.

The chain recombines TRBV2 with TRBJ1-3; 7 nucleotides align to TRBD1. Germline V lookup: CDR1 SNHLY, CDR2 FYNNEI. V dropped 6 bases and J dropped 0; count of bases not matched to a gene: 8. The CDR3 runs to 16 residues. This CDR3 is CASSRGTANSGNTIYF. CDR3 nucleotide sequence: TGTGCCAGCAGCAGGGGGACAGCCAACTCTGGAAACACCATATATTTT.

V usage is TRBV24-1 and J usage is TRBJ1-6; D ambiguous. Germline values: CDR1 KGHDR, CDR2 SFDVKD. The CDR3 sequence is 15 residues long. The V end was cut by 8 bases, the J end by 2 bases, with 12 bases between. The CDR3 sequence is CATNVHRPYNSPLHF. The CDR3 nucleotides are TGTGCCACCAACGTCCACCGGCCCTATAATTCACCCCTCCACTTT.

This CDR3 reads CASRPLGKEGQPAYEQYF. The CDR3 coding sequence is TGCGCCAGCAGACCATTAGGGAAGGAGGGACAGCCAGCCTACGAGCAGTACTTC. The V gene is TRBV5-1, the J gene TRBJ2-7; possibly TRBD1 for D (7 bases). The germline V gene encodes CDR1 SGHRS and CDR2 YFSETQ. Trimming pared 5 bases from V and 2 bases from J, leaving 26 bases between. The CDR3 runs 18 residues.

V is TRBV6-4 and J is TRBJ1-1, with D maybe TRBD1 (6 bases). The CDR3 is 13 amino acids. Deletions cut 4 bases from V and 6 bases from J, with 12 bases between. Germline loops: CDR1 MRHNA, CDR2 SNTAGT. The CDR3 nucleotides read TGTGCCAGCAGTGCGGTCGAGGGGGCTGAAGCTTTCTTT. This codes for CASSAVEGAEAFF.

V and J are TRBV5-1 and TRBJ1-1; TRBD1 agrees at 7 bases. CDR1 SGHRS and CDR2 YFSETQ come from the germline V gene. The CDR3 sequence is 14 residues long. V trimming: 5 bases; J trimming: 0 bases; junction bases outside the gene matches: 4. The CDR3 DNA reads TGCGCCAGCAGTTTTCAGGGGGTGAACACTGAAGCTTTCTTT. Amino acids: CASSFQGVNTEAFF. Full variable domain (missing parts from reference TRBV5-1 and TRBJ1-1): KAGVTQTPRYLIKTRGQQVTLSCSPISGHRSVSWYQQTPGQGLQFLFEYFSETQRNKGNFPGRFSGRQFSNSRSEMNVSTLELGDSALYLCASSFQGVNTEAFFGQGTRLTVV.